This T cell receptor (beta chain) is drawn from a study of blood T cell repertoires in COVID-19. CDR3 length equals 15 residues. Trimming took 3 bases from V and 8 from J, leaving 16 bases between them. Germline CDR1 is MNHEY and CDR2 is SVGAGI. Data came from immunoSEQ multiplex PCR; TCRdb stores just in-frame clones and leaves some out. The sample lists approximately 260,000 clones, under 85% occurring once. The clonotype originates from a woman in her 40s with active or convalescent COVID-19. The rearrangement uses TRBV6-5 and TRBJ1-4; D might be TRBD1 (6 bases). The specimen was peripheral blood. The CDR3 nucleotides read TGTGCCAGCAGTTATTCACAGGGTAGGAACGAAAAACTGTTTTTT. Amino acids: CASSYSQGRNEKLFF.